This T cell receptor beta chain comes out of a study of T cells after posttransplantation cyclophosphamide. CDR1 and CDR2 (germline): LNHDA, SQIVND (reference sequence). Trimming pared 6 bases from V and 5 bases from J, leaving 14 bases between. The CDR3 sequence is 13 residues long. Repertoires were generated with immunoSEQ multiplex PCR, while TCRdb's copy carries only in-frame clones and drops some. The sample yields about 11,000 clones, around 95% seen once. The rearrangement links TRBV19 to TRBJ2-7, with D possibly matching TRBD2 (5 bases). This receptor was taken from a man aged 30 to 45 in good health and a related stem cell transplant donor. The source material was naive CD8+ T cells sorted from PBMCs. CDR3: CASSLGGQNEQYF. CDR3 coding DNA: TGTGCCAGTAGCCTCGGCGGGCAGAACGAGCAGTACTTC.